This entry lists 29 T cell receptor beta chains sequenced from one sample in a study of OX40 agonist ivuxolimab in advanced cancers. TCRdb's copy holds only in-frame clones and misses some; the assay was immunoSEQ multiplex PCR. The data contain 35,000 to 50,000 clones, over 65% of them singletons. The material was CD4+ or CD8+ T cells sorted from blood, obtained in a trial of the OX40 agonist ivuxolimab. Source of these receptors: an adult with an advanced solid tumor such as melanoma, head and neck, liver or kidney cancer.

The V and J genes are TRBV7-8 and TRBJ1-1, with a possible D match to TRBD1 (6 bases). Germline-derived CDR1 and CDR2 are SGHVS and FQNEAQ. The V end lost 5 bases, the J end lost 11 bases, and 27 bases lay between the germline ends. The CDR3 is 16 residues long. CDR3 loop: CASSPTLGHQDAGAFF. Written as DNA, the CDR3 is TGTGCCAGCAGCCCGACCCTGGGACACCAAGATGCGGGGGCTTTCTTT.

The chain links TRBV27 to TRBJ2-1; D is uncertain. Germline V gene data show CDR1 as MNHEY and CDR2 as SMNVEV (reference sequence). The CDR3 sequence is 16 residues long. With 6 bases removed from V and 0 bases from J, the gap between germline ends came to 15 bases. The CDR3 region has the DNA TGTGCCAGCAGGCCCCTTGACTCGAGCTCCTACAATGAGCAGTTCTTC. It specifies CASRPLDSSSYNEQFF.

This sequence joins TRBV29-1 and TRBJ2-4, with D hard to call. Trimming took off 4 bases at V and 0 bases at J, with 10 bases between the two ends. CDR1 is SQVTM, CDR2 ANQGSEA, per germline. CDR3 size: 14 residues. The CDR3 protein is CSVGSSLAKNIQYF. In nucleotides, the CDR3 is TGCAGCGTTGGCAGCAGTCTAGCCAAAAACATTCAGTACTTC.

V and J are TRBV5-4 and TRBJ2-1; 9 bases are shared with TRBD1. J lost 2 bases, V lost 4 bases, and 4 bases had no gene match. The CDR3 sequence is 15 residues long. Germline-derived CDR1 and CDR2 are SGHNT and YYREEE (reference sequence). This chain's CDR3 is CASSLRQGAYNEQFF. The DNA for the CDR3 is TGTGCCAGCAGCCTAAGACAGGGGGCCTACAATGAGCAGTTCTTC.

This clone was observed a few times. This sequence joins TRBV29-1 and TRBJ2-2; D may be TRBD2 (6 bases). The CDR3 spans 13 residues. V dropped 5 bases and J dropped 7 bases, with 14 bases sitting between them. Germline V gene data show CDR1 as SQVTM and CDR2 as ANQGSEA. The CDR3 here is CSVCTSRNGELFF. The CDR3 nucleotides are TGCAGCGTTTGTACTAGCCGGAACGGGGAGCTGTTTTTT.

The rearrangement uses TRBV28 and TRBJ2-3, with 10 bases identical to TRBD2. V lost 4 bases, J lost 0 bases, and 22 bases stayed unmatched. Looked up from germline, CDR1 is MDHEN and CDR2 is SYDVKM. This CDR3 spans 22 amino acids. The CDR3 region is CASSSFLAGEPQARFSTDTQYF. As DNA, the CDR3 is TGTGCCAGCAGTTCGTTCCTAGCGGGGGAGCCCCAGGCGAGATTTAGCACAGATACGCAGTATTTT.

This rearrangement joins TRBV6-6 to TRBJ1-2; 7 bases line up with TRBD1. CDR1 is MNHNY and CDR2 is SVGAGI in the germline V gene (reference sequence). The CDR3 has 14 amino acids. J lost 4 bases, V lost 6 bases, and 8 bases had no gene match. In DNA, the CDR3 is TGTGCCAGCAGCCCCGGGACAGCTATCTATGGCTACACCTTC. This sequence encodes CASSPGTAIYGYTF.

The chain links TRBV7-3 to TRBJ2-2, with D tentatively TRBD2 (6 bases). The length of the CDR3 is 16 residues. The ends were cut back, 5 bases at V and 6 bases at J, with 19 bases in the middle. CDR1 SGHTA and CDR2 FQGTGA come from the germline V gene. The CDR3 reads CASSRNGGSGAGELFF. CDR3 sequence (DNA): TGTGCCAGCAGCCGAAACGGGGGATCGGGTGCCGGGGAGCTGTTTTTT.

The CDR3 sequence: CASSLHGRASTEAFF. CDR3 nucleotides: TGTGCCAGCAGCTTACACGGGCGGGCGAGCACTGAAGCTTTCTTT. This chain links TRBV7-3 with TRBJ1-1; D uncertain. Trimming shortened V by 2 bases and J by 4 bases, and 14 bases separated the two germline ends. The germline CDR1 and CDR2 sequences are SGHTA and FQGTGA. This CDR3 contains 15 residues.

This clone was observed once. The chain combines TRBV6-5 with TRBJ1-2, with unresolved D. V shed 0 bases and J shed 3 bases, with 14 bases lying between them. CDR3 length: 16 residues. Germline assignment: CDR1 MNHEY and CDR2 SVGAGI. The CDR3, as DNA: TGTGCCAGCAGTTACTCGTCGGTTTGGGCAGACTATGGCTACACCTTC. Translated, it gives CASSYSSVWADYGYTF.

The chain uses TRBV2 and TRBJ2-7; 8 positions agree with TRBD2. V was clipped by 4 bases and J by 6 bases; unmatched bases: 8. Germline lookup yields CDR1 SNHLY and CDR2 FYNNEI. The CDR3 runs to 14 residues. CDR3 in DNA: TGTGCCAGCAGTGGGATAGCGGGGAGAGGCGAGCAGTACTTC. Encoded protein: CASSGIAGRGEQYF.

As DNA, the CDR3 is TGCAGCGTTGTCCATTACGACAGGGGGATTTCCTACGAGCAGTACTTC. It translates to CSVVHYDRGISYEQYF. The rearrangement joins TRBV29-1 to TRBJ2-7; 9 nucleotides agree with TRBD1. Germline V CDR1 and CDR2: SQVTM, ANQGSEA. V dropped 4 bases and J dropped 1; count of bases not matched to a gene: 11. CDR3 length: 16 residues.

The V and J genes are TRBV20-1 and TRBJ2-1; D remains unclear. The CDR3 consists of 11 residues. V was pared by 3 bases and J by 7 bases, with 7 bases between. The germline CDR1 and CDR2 sequences are DFQATT and SNEGSKA (reference sequence). The CDR3, as DNA: TGCAGTGCTAGGAAGATTAATGAGCAGTTCTTC. Its protein product is CSARKINEQFF.

The rearrangement joins TRBV7-9 to TRBJ1-2; D unresolved. The CDR3 totals 13 residues. The V and J ends lost 3 bases and 3 bases respectively, with 8 bases between them. CDR1 SEHNR and CDR2 FQNEAQ come from the germline V gene (reference sequence). This CDR3 reads CASSLSQDYGYTF. DNA for the CDR3: TGTGCCAGCAGCTTGAGCCAAGACTATGGCTACACCTTC.

This rearrangement joins TRBV5-1 to TRBJ1-5, with TRBD1 as a possible D gene (5 bases). Deletions cut 0 bases from V and 2 bases from J, with 6 bases between. The CDR3 spans 14 residues. CDR1 and CDR2 from the germline V gene are SGHRS and YFSETQ. The CDR3 spells CASSLGGGNQPQHF. The CDR3, as DNA: TGCGCCAGCAGCTTGGGAGGGGGCAATCAGCCCCAGCATTTT. Looking up the rest from reference TRBV5-1 and TRBJ1-5 gives the full variable domain: KAGVTQTPRYLIKTRGQQVTLSCSPISGHRSVSWYQQTPGQGLQFLFEYFSETQRNKGNFPGRFSGRQFSNSRSEMNVSTLELGDSALYLCASSLGGGNQPQHFGDGTRLSIL.

This clone was detected only once. J is TRBJ1-2 and V is TRBV28; tentatively, D is TRBD1 (5 bases). Trimming shortened V by 8 bases and J by 0 bases, and 25 bases separated the two germline ends. The CDR3 is made up of 18 amino acids. Germline V CDR1 and CDR2: MDHEN, SYDVKM. In DNA form, the CDR3 reads TGTGCCAGCGGGACCGGCGGGGACCCGGCTACCTCTAACTATGGCTACACCTTC. Residues: CASGTGGDPATSNYGYTF.

This chain connects TRBV6-5 to TRBJ2-7, with 7 positions matching TRBD2. V lost 8 bases, J lost 0 bases, and 7 bases stayed unmatched. CDR1 and CDR2 from the germline V gene are MNHEY and SVGAGI. The CDR3 spans 14 residues. The CDR3 nucleotides are TGTGCCAGCGGAGGGGAGGGCCCCTCCTACGAGCAGTACTTC. It translates to CASGGEGPSYEQYF.

This clone showed up just a few times. This rearrangement joins TRBV4-1 to TRBJ2-7, with D possibly being TRBD1 (5 bases). Trimming stripped 2 bases from V and 4 bases from J, with 9 bases between. The germline V gene encodes CDR1 MGHRA and CDR2 YSYEKL. CDR3 size: 13 residues. CDR3 sequence (DNA): TGCGCCAGCAGCCAAACAGGAAGATACGAGCAGTACTTC. Amino acids: CASSQTGRYEQYF.

The chain joins TRBV28 to TRBJ2-7, with no clear D. The V end lost 6 bases, the J end lost 2 bases, and 5 bases lay between the germline ends. Germline loops: CDR1 MDHEN, CDR2 SYDVKM. This CDR3 has 11 residues. The CDR3 DNA follows: TGTGCCAGCAGCGCTACCTACGAGCAGTACTTC. It is translated as CASSATYEQYF.

V gene TRBV7-9 combines with J gene TRBJ2-5; D is perhaps TRBD1 or TRBD2 (5 bases each). The V and J ends lost 5 bases and 1 base respectively, with 17 bases between them. Germline V CDR1 and CDR2: SEHNR, FQNEAQ (reference sequence). This CDR3 has 16 residues. The CDR3 DNA follows: TGTGCCAGCAGCCCCGGGACGTTGGAAGGCCAAGAGACCCAGTACTTC. Residues: CASSPGTLEGQETQYF.

The rearrangement joins TRBV7-6 to TRBJ1-5; tentative D call: TRBD1 (5 bases). CDR1 SGHVS and CDR2 FNYEAQ come from the germline V gene. The V end was cut by 1 base, the J end by 4 bases, with 11 bases between. CDR3 length: 15 residues. This CDR3 is CASSLVPGTNQPQHF. The CDR3 nucleotides read TGTGCCAGCAGCTTAGTGCCAGGGACTAATCAGCCCCAGCATTTT.

The CDR3 coding sequence is TGTGCCAGCAGCCTACTAGCGGGTAGCTCCTACAATGAGCAGTTCTTC. Translated: CASSLLAGSSYNEQFF. The genes are TRBV14 and TRBJ2-1; the match to TRBD2 covers 9 bases. CDR1 is SGHDN and CDR2 is FVKESK in the germline V gene. This CDR3 is 16 amino acids long. J was trimmed by 0 bases and V by 4 bases; bases with no gene match: 4.

This sequence joins TRBV28 and TRBJ1-1, with D tentatively TRBD1 (5 bases). Germline values: CDR1 MDHEN, CDR2 SYDVKM. CDR3 length: 13 amino acids. V lost 4 bases, J lost 4 bases, and 10 bases lay in between. DNA of the CDR3: TGTGCCAGCAGTTCGCTAGGGGCCACTGAAGCTTTCTTT. As protein: CASSSLGATEAFF. Filled out from reference TRBV28 and TRBJ1-1, the complete variable domain reads DVKVTQSSRYLVKRTGEKVFLECVQDMDHENMFWYRQDPGLGLRLIYFSYDVKMKEKGDIPEGYSVSREKKERFSLILESASTNQTSMYLCASSSLGATEAFFGQGTRLTVV.

The gene calls are TRBV7-6 and TRBJ2-7; maybe TRBD2 (6 bases). The CDR3 has 14 amino acids. Trimming shortened V by 7 bases and J by 7 bases, and 20 bases separated the two germline ends. CDR1 and CDR2 (germline): SGHVS, FNYEAQ. The CDR3 loop is CASTVIPGEGEQYF. In DNA, the CDR3 is TGTGCCAGCACCGTTATACCGGGGGAAGGAGAGCAGTACTTC.

The table lists this clone with a few counts. This chain uses TRBV20-1 with TRBJ2-7; either TRBD1 or TRBD2 may supply D (5 bases each). This CDR3 comprises 11 residues. Trimming cost V 4 bases and J 5 bases, with 9 bases left between them. CDR1 is DFQATT and CDR2 is SNEGSKA in the germline V gene (reference sequence). In nucleotides, the CDR3 is TGCAGTGCTAACGGGGCCCACGAGCAGTACTTC. Its protein is CSANGAHEQYF.

In its sample, this clone was seen once. This rearrangement joins TRBV28 to TRBJ2-5; 10 bases are a match to TRBD2. The V and J ends lost 3 bases and 2 bases, in that order; junction bases with no gene match: 12. CDR1 and CDR2 (germline): MDHEN, SYDVKM. The CDR3 spans 18 residues. CDR3: CASSFPALSSGGQETQYF. For the CDR3, the DNA is TGTGCCAGCAGTTTCCCCGCTCTCTCTAGCGGGGGACAAGAGACCCAGTACTTC.

J is TRBJ2-3 and V is TRBV2; 10 bases agree with TRBD2. The CDR3 is 14 amino acids. V shed 9 bases and J 4 bases; nucleotides not matched to a gene: 7. In germline, CDR1 is SNHLY, CDR2 FYNNEI. Here the CDR3 reads CASEREGPADTQYF. DNA of the CDR3: TGTGCCAGTGAGCGGGAGGGCCCAGCAGATACGCAGTATTTT.

The chain employs TRBV5-8 and TRBJ1-3; 7 nucleotides line up with TRBD1. Germline-derived CDR1 and CDR2 are SGHTS and YDEGEE. The CDR3 loop spans 14 amino acids. With V trimmed by 4 bases and J by 5 bases, 6 bases remained unmatched. The CDR3 here is CASSPDRARNTIYF. Here the CDR3 DNA reads TGTGCCAGCAGCCCAGACAGGGCTCGAAACACCATATATTTT.

This chain uses TRBV6-1 with TRBJ1-5; D ambiguous. Germline V gene sequence: CDR1 MNHNS, CDR2 SASEGT. V lost 0 bases and J lost 4, with 4 bases in between. This CDR3 region has 13 residues. CDR3 residues: CASSEAKNQPQHF. The CDR3, as DNA: TGTGCCAGCAGTGAAGCGAAGAATCAGCCCCAGCATTTT.